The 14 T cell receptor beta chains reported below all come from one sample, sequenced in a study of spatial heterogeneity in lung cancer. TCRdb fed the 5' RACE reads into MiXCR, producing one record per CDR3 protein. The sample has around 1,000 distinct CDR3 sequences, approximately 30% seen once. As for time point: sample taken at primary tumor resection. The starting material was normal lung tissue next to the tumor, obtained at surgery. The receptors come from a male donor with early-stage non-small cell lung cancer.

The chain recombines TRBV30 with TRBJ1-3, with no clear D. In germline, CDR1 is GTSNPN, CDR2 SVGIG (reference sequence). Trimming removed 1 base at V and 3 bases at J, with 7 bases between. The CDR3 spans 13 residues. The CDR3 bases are TGTGCCTGGAGTGCGTCAGATGGAAACACCATATATTTT. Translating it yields CAWSASDGNTIYF.

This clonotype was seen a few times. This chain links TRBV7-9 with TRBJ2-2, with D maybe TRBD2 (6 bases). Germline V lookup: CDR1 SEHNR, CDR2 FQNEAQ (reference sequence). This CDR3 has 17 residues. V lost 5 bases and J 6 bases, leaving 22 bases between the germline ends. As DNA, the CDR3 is TGTGCCAGCAGCCCTGGGCAGGGAGGAAGTGCGTCCGGGGAGCTGTTTTTT. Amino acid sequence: CASSPGQGGSASGELFF.

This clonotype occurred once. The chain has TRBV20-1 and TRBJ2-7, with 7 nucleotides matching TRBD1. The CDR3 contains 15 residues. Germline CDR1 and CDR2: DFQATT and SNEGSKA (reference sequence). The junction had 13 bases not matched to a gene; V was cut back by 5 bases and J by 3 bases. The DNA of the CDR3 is TGCAGTGCTGGAACCGACAGGGCAGAATTCTACGAGCAGTACTTC. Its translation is CSAGTDRAEFYEQYF.

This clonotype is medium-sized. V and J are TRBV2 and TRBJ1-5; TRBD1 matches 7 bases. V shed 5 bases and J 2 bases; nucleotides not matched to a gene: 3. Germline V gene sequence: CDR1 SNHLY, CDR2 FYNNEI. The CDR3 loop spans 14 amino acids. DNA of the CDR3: TGTGCCAGCAGTCCAGGGGGACGCAATCAGCCCCAGCATTTT. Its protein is CASSPGGRNQPQHF.

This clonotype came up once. CDR3 sequence (DNA): TGCGCCAGCAGCCAAGGAATTCGGGAGGCCTCTCGATACTACGAGCAGTACTTC. It specifies CASSQGIREASRYYEQYF. The chain carries TRBV4-1 and TRBJ2-7; TRBD2 aligns across 7 bases. With 1 base clipped from V and 3 bases from J, the junction kept 15 bases outside the gene matches. Germline V gene lookup returns CDR1 MGHRA and CDR2 YSYEKL. The CDR3 length is 18 residues.

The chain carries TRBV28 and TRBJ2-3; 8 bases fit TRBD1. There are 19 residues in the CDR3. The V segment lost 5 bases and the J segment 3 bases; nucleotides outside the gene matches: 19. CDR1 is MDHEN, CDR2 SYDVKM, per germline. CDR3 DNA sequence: TGTGCCAGCAGTACAACCGGGGATAGGGGGCAGGGGGCAACAGATACGCAGTATTTT. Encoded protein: CASSTTGDRGQGATDTQYF.

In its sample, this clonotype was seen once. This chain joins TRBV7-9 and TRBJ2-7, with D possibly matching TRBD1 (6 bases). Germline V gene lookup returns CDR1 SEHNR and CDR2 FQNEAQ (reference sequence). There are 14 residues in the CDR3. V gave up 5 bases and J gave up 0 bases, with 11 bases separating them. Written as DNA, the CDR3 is TGTGCCAGCAGCGTAGGGGGTAGCTCCTACGAGCAGTACTTC. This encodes CASSVGGSSYEQYF.

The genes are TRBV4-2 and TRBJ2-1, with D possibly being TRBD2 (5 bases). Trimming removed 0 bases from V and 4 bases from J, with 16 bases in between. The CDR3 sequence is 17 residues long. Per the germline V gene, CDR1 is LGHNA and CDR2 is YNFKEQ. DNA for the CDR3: TGTGCCAGCAGCCAAGATCCAGGTAGCGACCCTTACAATGAGCAGTTCTTC. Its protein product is CASSQDPGSDPYNEQFF.

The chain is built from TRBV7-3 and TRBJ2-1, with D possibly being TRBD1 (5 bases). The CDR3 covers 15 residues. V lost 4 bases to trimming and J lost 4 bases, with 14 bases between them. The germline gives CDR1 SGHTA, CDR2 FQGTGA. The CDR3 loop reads CASSSGVGLYNEQFF. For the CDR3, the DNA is TGTGCCAGCAGCTCTGGGGTGGGGCTTTACAATGAGCAGTTCTTC.

The CDR3 is CSARPGLDTDTQYF. The CDR3, as DNA: TGCAGTGCGAGACCGGGGCTAGACACAGATACGCAGTATTTT. The J gene is TRBJ2-3, the V gene TRBV20-1, with D perhaps TRBD1 or TRBD2 (5 bases each). Per the germline V gene, CDR1 is DFQATT and CDR2 is SNEGSKA (reference sequence). Trimming removed 6 bases from V and 2 bases from J, with 15 bases in between. The CDR3 loop spans 14 amino acids.

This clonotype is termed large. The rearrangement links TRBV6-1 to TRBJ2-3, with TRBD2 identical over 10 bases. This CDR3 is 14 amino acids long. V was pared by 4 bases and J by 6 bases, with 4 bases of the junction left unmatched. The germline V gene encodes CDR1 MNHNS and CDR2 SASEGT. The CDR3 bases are TGTGCCAGCAGTGGAGCGGGGGGGCTGGATACGCAGTATTTT. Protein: CASSGAGGLDTQYF.

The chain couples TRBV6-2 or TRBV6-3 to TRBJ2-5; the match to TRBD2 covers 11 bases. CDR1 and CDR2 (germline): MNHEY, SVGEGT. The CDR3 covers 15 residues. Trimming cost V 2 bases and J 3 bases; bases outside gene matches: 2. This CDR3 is CASSYVTSGEETQYF. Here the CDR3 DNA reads TGTGCCAGCAGTTACGTGACTAGCGGGGAAGAGACCCAGTACTTC.

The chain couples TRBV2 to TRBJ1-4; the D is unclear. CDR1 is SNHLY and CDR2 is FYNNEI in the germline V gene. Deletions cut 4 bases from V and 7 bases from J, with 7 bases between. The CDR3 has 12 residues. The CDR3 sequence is CASSAVGEKLFF. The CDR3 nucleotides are TGTGCCAGCAGTGCGGTTGGTGAAAAACTGTTTTTT. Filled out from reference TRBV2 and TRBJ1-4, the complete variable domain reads EPEVTQTPSHQVTQMGQEVILRCVPISNHLYFYWYRQILGQKVEFLVSFYNNEISEKSEIFDDQFSVERPDGSNFTLKIRSTKLEDSAMYFCASSAVGEKLFFGSGTQLSVL.

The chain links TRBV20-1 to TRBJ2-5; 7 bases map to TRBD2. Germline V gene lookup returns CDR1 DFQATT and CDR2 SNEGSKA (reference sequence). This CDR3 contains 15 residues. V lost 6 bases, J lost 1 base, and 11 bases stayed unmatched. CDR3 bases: TGCAGTGCCAGATCAATAGCGGGCAGCCAAGAGACCCAGTACTTC. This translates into CSARSIAGSQETQYF.